The present T cell receptor (beta chain) was sequenced within a study of blood T cell repertoires in COVID-19. What the recovered Cohort 3 donors had was two negative PCRs, clearance, or symptom resolution. This CDR3 spans 15 amino acids. Germline V gene data show CDR1 as DFQATT and CDR2 as SNEGSKA (reference sequence). Trimming pared 3 bases from V and 0 bases from J, leaving 12 bases between. Study processing details: Cell counts per sample came from amplifying reference gene primers. Using immunoSEQ multiplex PCR, the repertoire was profiled, and TCRdb retains in-frame clones only, with some absent. Clonal size and the V and J genes are those of that table, whereas D and trimming came from the DNA. The data contain fewer than 200,000 clones, roughly 80% of them singletons.

This sequence joins TRBV20-1 and TRBJ1-5; tentative D call: TRBD1 (5 bases). This receptor was taken from a man aged 45-65 years who had recovered from COVID-19. Sequenced: PBMCs or T cells enriched from blood (not recorded which). DNA for the CDR3: TGCAGTGCTAGTATTGGGGCTGGTAGCAATCAGCCCCAGCATTTT. Encoded protein: CSASIGAGSNQPQHF.